The 5 T cell receptor beta chains listed next were all sequenced from one sample in a study of T cell responses to AZD1222 COVID-19 vaccine. Measured with immunoSEQ multiplex PCR; TCRdb has only the in-frame clones, and not every one. The sample has about 76,000 clones; roughly 90% are singletons. Sequencing was performed on peripheral blood, taken on day 0 of AZD1222 vaccination. The receptors here all came from an adult in good health.

The chain uses TRBV7-3 and TRBJ1-1, with no clear D. The length of the CDR3 is 14 residues. The germline CDR1 and CDR2 sequences are SGHTA and FQGTGA. V was shortened by 3 bases and J by 0 bases, with 8 bases between the two germline ends. CDR3 amino acids: CASSFQSMNTEAFF. The CDR3, as DNA: TGTGCCAGCAGCTTTCAGAGCATGAACACTGAAGCTTTCTTT.

This chain connects TRBV10-3 to TRBJ2-2, with D tentatively TRBD2 (6 bases). CDR1 is ENHRY, CDR2 SYGVKD, per germline. The CDR3 covers 13 residues. V lost 6 bases to trimming and J lost 4 bases, with 9 bases between them. The CDR3 DNA sequence: TGTGCCATCAGCGGAGGGCTCACCGGGGAGCTGTTTTTT. It translates to CAISGGLTGELFF.

J is TRBJ1-2 and V is TRBV3-1 (or the pseudogene TRBV3-2); 8 nucleotides line up with TRBD1. There are 15 residues in the CDR3. The germline CDR1 and CDR2 sequences are LGHDT and YNNKEL (reference sequence). V was clipped by 3 bases and J by 8 bases; unmatched bases: 11. The CDR3 loop reads CASSHWDRLISGYTF. The CDR3 bases are TGTGCCAGCAGCCACTGGGACAGGTTAATCTCCGGCTACACCTTC.

The V and J genes are TRBV9 and TRBJ2-3; 8 positions agree with TRBD1. Germline loops: CDR1 SGDLS, CDR2 YYNGEE. With 0 bases clipped from V and 3 bases from J, the junction kept 3 bases outside the gene matches. The CDR3 length is 15 residues. The CDR3 DNA sequence: TGTGCCAGCAGCGTAGCACAGGGGGTGACAGATACGCAGTATTTT. This sequence encodes CASSVAQGVTDTQYF.

The gene calls are TRBV18 and TRBJ2-7; TRBD1 matches 10 bases. The CDR3 runs to 14 residues. With V trimmed by 3 bases and J by 5 bases, 4 bases remained unmatched. The germline V gene encodes CDR1 KGHSH and CDR2 LQKENI. This CDR3 reads CASSPGQGLHEQYF. DNA for the CDR3: TGTGCCAGCTCACCGGGACAGGGGCTACACGAGCAGTACTTC.